What follows are 19 T cell receptor beta chains derived from one specimen sequenced in a study of human T cells and chemical hapten exposure. TCRdb analysed the RACE reads with MiXCR anew, one entry per CDR3 protein. Of over 80,000 distinct CDR3 sequences listed, approximately 10% were seen once; the top ten hold about 1%. The time point is: patch test 3, about 24 weeks after DPC sensitization. Specified treatment: therapeutic diphenylcyclopropenone sensitization with weekly scalp DPC. The source was whole blood, collected in connection with sensitization to the hapten diphenylcyclopropenone (DPC). The source is a young woman with alopecia areata. Some clones in this sample may be carry-over from other donors' samples.

There are many counts of this clonotype. CDR3 sequence: CASSPGQGGNQPQHF. The CDR3 coding sequence is TGTGCCAGCAGTCCGGGACAGGGGGGCAATCAGCCCCAGCATTTT. J is TRBJ1-5 and V is TRBV12-3 or TRBV12-4; 11 positions match TRBD1. The CDR3 is 15 residues long. The trim removed 5 bases at V and 2 bases at J, leaving 2 bases unmatched.

In its sample, this clonotype was seen many times. J is TRBJ1-6 and V is TRBV6-2 or TRBV6-3; D uncertain. Trimming stripped 8 bases from V and 8 bases from J, with 22 bases between. This CDR3 has 16 amino acids. The germline V gene has CDR1 MNHEY and CDR2 SVGEGT. In DNA form, the CDR3 reads TGTGCCAGCCGCTCTCAAAGAAGAGGGTTCGATTCACCCCTCCACTTT. Its translation is CASRSQRRGFDSPLHF.

This clonotype was observed many times. The chain links TRBV6-2 or TRBV6-3 to TRBJ2-7; D is possibly TRBD1 (7 bases). V was clipped by 2 bases and J by 10 bases, with 21 bases between them. The length of the CDR3 is 15 residues. Germline V gives CDR1 MNHEY, CDR2 SVGEGT. The CDR3 spells CASSYPPSRGAGQYF. CDR3 sequence (DNA): TGTGCCAGCAGTTACCCTCCCTCCAGGGGGGCCGGACAGTACTTC.

This clonotype turned up a few times. The CDR3 spells CATLEQGFQETQYF. The CDR3 bases are TGTGCCACGTTAGAACAGGGGTTCCAAGAGACCCAGTACTTC. This sequence joins TRBV6-1 and TRBJ2-5; 7 positions agree with TRBD1. V lost 10 bases and J lost 1; bases outside the gene matches: 9. The CDR3 length is 14 residues. In germline, CDR1 is MNHNS, CDR2 SASEGT.

The sample holds a few counts of this clonotype. This chain joins TRBV29-1 and TRBJ1-2, with a tentative D call TRBD1 (5 bases). Germline assignment: CDR1 SQVTM and CDR2 ANQGSEA. The CDR3 runs to 14 residues. V lost 0 bases and J 3 bases, leaving 11 bases between the germline ends. The DNA for the CDR3 is TGCAGCGTTGAAGATCGAGTCAGGGACTATGGCTACACCTTC. Its protein is CSVEDRVRDYGYTF.

There are many counts of this clonotype. The chain combines TRBV12-3 or TRBV12-4 with TRBJ1-3; D is undetermined. V was shortened by 5 bases and J by 0 bases, with 11 bases between the two germline ends. The length of the CDR3 is 15 residues. Here the CDR3 reads CASSLGRSSGNTIYF. The CDR3 DNA reads as TGTGCCAGCAGTCTTGGTCGCAGCTCTGGAAACACCATATATTTT.

This clonotype was seen ten or more times. The chain uses TRBV18 and TRBJ1-1, with 7 bases aligning to TRBD1. CDR3 length: 14 amino acids. Germline CDR1 reads KGHSH; CDR2 reads LQKENI. V shed 3 bases, J shed 6 bases, and the junction held 7 bases outside the gene matches. In DNA, the CDR3 is TGTGCCAGCTCACCCGGGACAGATTACCCTGAAGCTTTCTTT. Amino acid sequence: CASSPGTDYPEAFF.

This clonotype was picked up many times. V and J are TRBV7-7 and TRBJ2-2; TRBD2 is a possible D gene (6 bases). V was cut by 1 base and J by 6 bases, with 9 bases left in between. Germline V gives CDR1 SSHAT, CDR2 FNYEAQ (reference sequence). The CDR3 extends over 14 amino acids. The DNA for the CDR3 is TGTGCCAGCAGCTTAGGACGGGGGTCCGGGGAGCTGTTTTTT. It specifies CASSLGRGSGELFF.

This clonotype was counted a single time. The V and J genes are TRBV12-3 or TRBV12-4 and TRBJ2-5, with 7 positions matching TRBD1. This CDR3 comprises 16 residues. V lost 6 bases, J lost 1 base, and 11 bases stayed unmatched. The CDR3 DNA sequence: TGTGCCAGCAGCCCTCTTTTCGGGACAGCCCAAGAGACCCAGTACTTC. It encodes CASSPLFGTAQETQYF.

This clonotype was observed a handful of times. The chain carries TRBV3-1 and TRBJ1-6; 9 nucleotides line up with TRBD1. The junction had 5 bases not matched to a gene; V was cut back by 4 bases and J by 10 bases. The CDR3 extends over 14 amino acids. Germline V CDR1 and CDR2: LGHDT, YNNKEL (reference sequence). The CDR3 DNA reads as TGTGCCAGCAGCCCGGGACAGGGAGAATCACCCCTCCACTTT. Translation gives CASSPGQGESPLHF.

The table lists this clonotype with many counts. In nucleotides, the CDR3 is TGTGCCAGCAGTTCGGGAGACAGCACGCAAGAGACCCAGTACTTC. Residues: CASSSGDSTQETQYF. This chain joins TRBV28 and TRBJ2-5, with D possibly matching TRBD2 (6 bases). Per germline, CDR1 MDHEN and CDR2 SYDVKM. This CDR3 is 15 amino acids long. V dropped 4 bases and J dropped 2 bases, with 14 bases sitting between them.

In its sample, this clonotype was seen many times. This chain joins TRBV12-3 or TRBV12-4 and TRBJ2-2; 14 nucleotides line up with TRBD2. With V trimmed by 6 bases and J by 0 bases, 3 bases remained unmatched. This CDR3 comprises 17 residues. In nucleotides, the CDR3 is TGTGCCAGCAGAGGACTAGCGGGGGGCTCGAACACCGGGGAGCTGTTTTTT. This translates into CASRGLAGGSNTGELFF.

Notes on this clonotype: The junction does not match germline at one end; this may be a read error. V usage is TRBV5-4 and J usage is TRBJ1-1, with 9 bases aligning to TRBD1. CDR3 length equals 14 residues. Per germline, CDR1 SGHNT and CDR2 YYREEE (reference sequence). Here the CDR3 reads CAGSTQGARTEAFF. The CDR3 DNA is TGTGCCGGCAGCACACAGGGGGCGCGCACTGAAGCTTTCTTT.

This clonotype has a handful of counts. V and J are TRBV4-3 and TRBJ2-6, with D perhaps being TRBD1 or TRBD2 (5 bases each). V lost 3 bases and J lost 1, with 13 bases in between. The CDR3 runs to 17 residues. Germline lookup yields CDR1 LGHNA and CDR2 YSLEER. The CDR3 nucleotides are TGCGCCAGCAGCCAGGGGGAGACAGAATCTGGGGCCAACGTCCTGACTTTC. Protein sequence: CASSQGETESGANVLTF.

The chain couples TRBV6-1 to TRBJ1-1; D perhaps matches TRBD1 (6 bases). CDR3 length: 15 residues. Germline CDR1 MNHNS, CDR2 SASEGT. Trimming took off 6 bases at V and 4 bases at J, with 18 bases between the two ends. The CDR3 nucleotides are TGTGCCAGCAGCCCTCCGGGGGGCGCGGTCACTGAAGCTTTCTTT. It yields the protein CASSPPGGAVTEAFF.

In its sample, this clonotype was seen many times. The chain links TRBV20-1 to TRBJ1-3; 10 positions match TRBD1. Germline-derived CDR1 and CDR2 are DFQATT and SNEGSKA (reference sequence). V lost 6 bases, J lost 3 bases, and 11 bases stayed unmatched. The CDR3 is 16 amino acids. CDR3: CSAETGTGVIGNTIYF. As DNA, the CDR3 is TGCAGTGCCGAGACCGGGACAGGGGTGATTGGAAACACCATATATTTT.

This clonotype was seen more than once but under ten times. This sequence joins TRBV7-8 and TRBJ1-5; a possible D gene is TRBD1 (5 bases). The length of the CDR3 is 15 residues. Trimming shortened V by 3 bases and J by 6 bases, and 15 bases separated the two germline ends. Looked up from germline, CDR1 is SGHVS and CDR2 is FQNEAQ. The CDR3 spells CASSFYGGKVQPQHF. The CDR3 nucleotides read TGTGCCAGCAGCTTTTACGGGGGGAAAGTTCAGCCCCAGCATTTT.

The rearrangement joins TRBV6-4 to TRBJ2-1, with TRBD2 matching 7 bases. The CDR3 has 12 amino acids. Germline assignment: CDR1 MRHNA and CDR2 SNTAGT. V lost 5 bases, J lost 10 bases, and 5 bases stayed unmatched. The CDR3 here is CASSSREGEQFF. Written as DNA, the CDR3 is TGTGCCAGCAGTTCAAGGGAGGGCGAGCAGTTCTTC.

The chain couples TRBV29-1 to TRBJ2-6; the match to TRBD1 covers 9 bases. Germline lookup yields CDR1 SQVTM and CDR2 ANQGSEA. The length of the CDR3 is 16 residues. The junction had 6 bases not matched to a gene; V was cut back by 6 bases and J by 0 bases. CDR3 region: CSVRTGASSGANVLTF. As DNA, the CDR3 is TGCAGCGTACGGACAGGGGCGAGCTCTGGGGCCAACGTCCTGACTTTC. Full variable domain (rest looked up from reference TRBV29-1 and TRBJ2-6): SAVISQKPSRDICQRGTSLTIQCQVDSQVTMMFWYRQQPGQSLTLIATANQGSEATYESGFVIDKFPISRPNLTFSTLTVSNMSPEDSSIYLCSVRTGASSGANVLTFGAGSRLTVL.